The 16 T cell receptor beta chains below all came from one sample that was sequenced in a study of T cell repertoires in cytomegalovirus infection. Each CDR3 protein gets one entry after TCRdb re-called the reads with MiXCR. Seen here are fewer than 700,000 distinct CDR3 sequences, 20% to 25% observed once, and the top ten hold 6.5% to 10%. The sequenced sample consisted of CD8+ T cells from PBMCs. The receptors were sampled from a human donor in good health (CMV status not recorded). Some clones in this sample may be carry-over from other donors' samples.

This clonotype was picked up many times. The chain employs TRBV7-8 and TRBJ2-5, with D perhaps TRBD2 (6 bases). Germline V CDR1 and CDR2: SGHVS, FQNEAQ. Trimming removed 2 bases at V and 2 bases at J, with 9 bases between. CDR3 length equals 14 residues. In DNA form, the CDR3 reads TGTGCCAGCAGCTTACCGACTAGACAAGAGACCCAGTACTTC. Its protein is CASSLPTRQETQYF.

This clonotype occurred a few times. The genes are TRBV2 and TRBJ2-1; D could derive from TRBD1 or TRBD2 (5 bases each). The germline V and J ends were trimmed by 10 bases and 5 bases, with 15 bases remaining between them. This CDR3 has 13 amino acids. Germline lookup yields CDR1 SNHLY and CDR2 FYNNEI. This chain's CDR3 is CAILRDGNNEQFF. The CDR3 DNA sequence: TGTGCCATTCTCCGGGACGGAAACAATGAGCAGTTCTTC.

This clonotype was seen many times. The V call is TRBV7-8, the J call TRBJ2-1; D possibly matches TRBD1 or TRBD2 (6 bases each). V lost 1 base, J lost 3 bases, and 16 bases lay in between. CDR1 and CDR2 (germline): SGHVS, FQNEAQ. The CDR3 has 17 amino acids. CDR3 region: CASSLEVVGGVYNEQFF. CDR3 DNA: TGTGCCAGCAGCTTAGAAGTAGTGGGGGGCGTCTACAATGAGCAGTTCTTC.

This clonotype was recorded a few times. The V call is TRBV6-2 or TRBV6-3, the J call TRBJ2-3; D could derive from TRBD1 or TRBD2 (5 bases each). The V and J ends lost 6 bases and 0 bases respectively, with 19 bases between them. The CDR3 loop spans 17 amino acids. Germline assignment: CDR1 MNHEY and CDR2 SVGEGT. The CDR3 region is CASSLLLRDRSTDTQYF. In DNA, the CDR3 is TGTGCCAGCAGCCTCCTCCTCCGGGACCGAAGCACAGATACGCAGTATTTT.

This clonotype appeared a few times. The CDR3 sequence is CASSQDSLAGNEQFF. Here the CDR3 DNA reads TGCGCCAGCAGCCAAGATTCCCTAGCGGGCAATGAGCAGTTCTTC. The rearrangement links TRBV4-3 to TRBJ2-1, with 8 nucleotides matching TRBD2. Trimming removed 0 bases from V and 6 bases from J; junction bases left unmatched: 4. Per germline, CDR1 LGHNA and CDR2 YSLEER. This CDR3 is 15 amino acids long.

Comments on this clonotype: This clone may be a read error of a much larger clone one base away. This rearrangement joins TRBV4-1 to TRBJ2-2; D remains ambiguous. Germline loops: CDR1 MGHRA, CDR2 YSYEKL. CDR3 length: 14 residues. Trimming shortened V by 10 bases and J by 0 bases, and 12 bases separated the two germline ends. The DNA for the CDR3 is TGCGCCAACAGTCATACGGCGAACACCGGGGAGCTGTTTTTT. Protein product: CANSHTANTGELFF.

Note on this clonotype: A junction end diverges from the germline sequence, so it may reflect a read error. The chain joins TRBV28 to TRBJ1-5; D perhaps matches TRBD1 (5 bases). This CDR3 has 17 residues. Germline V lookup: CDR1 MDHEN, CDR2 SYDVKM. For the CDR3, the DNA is TGTGTCAGCGGACACCCAAGAGAGGGATGGAGCAATCAGCCCCAGCATTTT. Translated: CVSGHPREGWSNQPQHF.

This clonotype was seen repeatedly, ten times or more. CDR3 nucleotide sequence: TGTGCCAGCAGGGGGGATATGAACAATGAGCAGTTCTTC. Translation gives CASRGDMNNEQFF. The V and J genes are TRBV2 and TRBJ2-1, with D perhaps being TRBD1 or TRBD2 (5 bases each). The length of the CDR3 is 13 residues. Trimming stripped 6 bases from V and 5 bases from J, with 11 bases between. CDR1 and CDR2 (germline): SNHLY, FYNNEI.

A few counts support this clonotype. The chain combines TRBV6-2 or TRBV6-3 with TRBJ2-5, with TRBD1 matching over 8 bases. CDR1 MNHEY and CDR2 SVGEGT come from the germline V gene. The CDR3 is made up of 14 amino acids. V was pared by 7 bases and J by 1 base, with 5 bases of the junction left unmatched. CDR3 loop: CASTWTGFQETQYF. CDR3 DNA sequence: TGTGCCAGCACCTGGACAGGGTTCCAAGAGACCCAGTACTTC.

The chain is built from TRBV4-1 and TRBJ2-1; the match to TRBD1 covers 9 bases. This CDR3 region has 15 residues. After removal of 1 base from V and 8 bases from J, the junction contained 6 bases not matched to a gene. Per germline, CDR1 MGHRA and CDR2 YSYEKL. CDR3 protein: CASSQAGTGRDEQFF. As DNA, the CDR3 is TGCGCCAGCAGCCAAGCCGGGACAGGGCGTGATGAGCAGTTCTTC.

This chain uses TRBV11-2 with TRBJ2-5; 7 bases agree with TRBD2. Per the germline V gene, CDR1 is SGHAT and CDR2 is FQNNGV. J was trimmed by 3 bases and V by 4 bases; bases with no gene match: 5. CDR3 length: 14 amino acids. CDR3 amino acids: CASSSYSGEETQYF. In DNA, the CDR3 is TGTGCCAGCAGCTCTTACAGCGGGGAAGAGACCCAGTACTTC.

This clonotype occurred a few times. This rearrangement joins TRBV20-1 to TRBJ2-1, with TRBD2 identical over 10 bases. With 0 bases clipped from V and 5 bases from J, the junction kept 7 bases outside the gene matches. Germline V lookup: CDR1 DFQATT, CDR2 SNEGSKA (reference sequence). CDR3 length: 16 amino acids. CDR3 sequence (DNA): TGCAGTGCTAGAGATCGGAGCGGGGGGGCGGACAATGAGCAGTTCTTC. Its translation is CSARDRSGGADNEQFF.

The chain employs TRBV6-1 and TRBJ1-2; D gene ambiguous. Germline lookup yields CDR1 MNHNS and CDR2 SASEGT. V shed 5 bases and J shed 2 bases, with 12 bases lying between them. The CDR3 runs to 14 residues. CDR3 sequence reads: CASSPLGGNYGYTF. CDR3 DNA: TGTGCCAGCAGTCCTCTGGGCGGGAACTATGGCTACACCTTC.

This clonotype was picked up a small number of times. CDR3 DNA: TGTGCCAGCAGCACGGAATGGGGGCCGGAAGCTTTCTTT. Translating it yields CASSTEWGPEAFF. This chain joins TRBV7-9 and TRBJ1-1, with a possible D match to TRBD1 (6 bases). The V end was cut by 5 bases, the J end by 8 bases, with 15 bases between. There are 13 residues in the CDR3. CDR1 is SEHNR and CDR2 is FQNEAQ in the germline V gene (reference sequence). Together with reference TRBV7-9 and TRBJ1-1, the CDR3 gives the full variable domain: DTGVSQNPRHKITKRGQNVTFRCDPISEHNRLYWYRQTLGQGPEFLTYFQNEAQLEKSRLLSDRFSAERPKGSFSTLEIQRTEQGDSAMYLCASSTEWGPEAFFGQGTRLTVV.

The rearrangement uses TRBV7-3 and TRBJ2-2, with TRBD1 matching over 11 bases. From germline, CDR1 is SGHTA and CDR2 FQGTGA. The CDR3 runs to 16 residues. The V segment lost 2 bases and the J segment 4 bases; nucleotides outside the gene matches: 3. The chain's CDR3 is CASSLLGTGGTGELFF. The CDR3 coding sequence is TGTGCCAGCAGCTTACTCGGGACAGGGGGCACCGGGGAGCTGTTTTTT.

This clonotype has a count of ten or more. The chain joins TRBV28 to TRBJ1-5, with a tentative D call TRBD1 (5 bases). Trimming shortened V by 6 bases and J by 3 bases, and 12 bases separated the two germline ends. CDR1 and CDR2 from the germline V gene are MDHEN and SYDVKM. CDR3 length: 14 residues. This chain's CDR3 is CASRATEINQPQHF. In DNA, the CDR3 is TGTGCCAGCAGGGCGACAGAAATCAATCAGCCCCAGCATTTT.